A single sample gave rise to the 24 T cell receptor beta chains below, sequenced in a study of OX40 agonist ivuxolimab in advanced cancers. Here immunoSEQ multiplex PCR was the method, and the copy in TCRdb shows in-frame clones only, minus some. This table has tens of thousands of clones, approximately 90% appearing once. The starting material was CD4+ or CD8+ T cells sorted from blood, obtained in a trial of the OX40 agonist ivuxolimab. The origin of the receptors is an adult with an advanced solid tumor such as melanoma, head and neck, liver or kidney cancer.

J is TRBJ2-7 and V is TRBV6-1, with unresolved D. V lost 3 bases and J 1 base, leaving 4 bases between the germline ends. The CDR3 extends over 12 amino acids. The germline gives CDR1 MNHNS, CDR2 SASEGT. DNA for the CDR3: TGTGCCAGCAGTGATCAATCCTACGAGCAGTACTTC. It is translated as CASSDQSYEQYF.

This sequence joins TRBV10-3 and TRBJ2-3, with TRBD1 matching 7 bases. Germline loops: CDR1 ENHRY, CDR2 SYGVKD. The CDR3 is 17 residues long. The V gene end was trimmed by 4 bases and the J gene end by 5 bases; junction bases not matched to a gene: 15. In nucleotides, the CDR3 is TGTGCCATCAGTGCGTCCGCTGTAAGACAGGGCGGAGATACGCAGTATTTT. As protein: CAISASAVRQGGDTQYF.

This clone was found once. This chain joins TRBV28 and TRBJ1-3; possible D gene TRBD1, 6 bases. The ends were cut back, 4 bases at V and 0 bases at J, with 10 bases in the middle. This CDR3 has 15 residues. Germline-derived CDR1 and CDR2 are MDHEN and SYDVKM. The CDR3 here is CASSSGEFSGNTIYF. The CDR3 DNA reads TGTGCCAGCAGTTCAGGGGAGTTCTCTGGAAACACCATATATTTT.

The genes are TRBV18 and TRBJ1-5, with 9 bases aligning to TRBD1. CDR3 size: 14 residues. CDR1 is KGHSH and CDR2 is LQKENI in the germline V gene. The V segment lost 4 bases and the J segment 7 bases; nucleotides outside the gene matches: 5. The CDR3 region is CASSLQGAGQPQHF. In DNA form, the CDR3 reads TGTGCCAGCTCACTACAGGGGGCAGGGCAGCCCCAGCATTTT.

This sequence joins TRBV27 and TRBJ2-1; perhaps TRBD1 as D (6 bases). Trimming took 6 bases from V and 2 from J, leaving 14 bases between them. This CDR3 comprises 15 residues. Germline V CDR1 and CDR2: MNHEY, SMNVEV (reference sequence). CDR3 in DNA: TGTGCCAGCAGAACCGGGACAACGGCCTACAATGAGCAGTTCTTC. It encodes CASRTGTTAYNEQFF.

The CDR3 sequence: CASSLPMNTEAFF. For the CDR3, the DNA is TGTGCCAGCAGCCTTCCCATGAACACTGAAGCTTTCTTT. V gene TRBV11-3 combines with J gene TRBJ1-1; D gene ambiguous. Germline V gene lookup returns CDR1 SGHNT and CDR2 YENEEA. The length of the CDR3 is 13 residues. Trimming removed 5 bases at V and 0 bases at J, with 7 bases between.

This clone has only one observation. The chain links TRBV6-4 to TRBJ2-1; 12 positions match TRBD2. Trimming removed 4 bases from V and 7 bases from J; junction bases left unmatched: 11. Germline CDR1 is MRHNA and CDR2 is SNTAGT. The CDR3 loop spans 17 amino acids. CDR3 DNA: TGTGCCAGCAGTGCCCTAGCGGGAGGGCCTCTAGGTAATGAGCAGTTCTTC. Translated, it gives CASSALAGGPLGNEQFF.

The chain employs TRBV27 and TRBJ1-5; D may be TRBD1 (6 bases). There are 16 residues in the CDR3. Per the germline V gene, CDR1 is MNHEY and CDR2 is SMNVEV (reference sequence). V was trimmed by 1 base and J by 6 bases, leaving 16 bases between them. CDR3 sequence (DNA): TGTGCCAGCAGTTTATTTGGGGGGCGGAGGATTCAGCCCCAGCATTTT. Translating it yields CASSLFGGRRIQPQHF.

The chain uses TRBV19 and TRBJ2-1; the D gene is possibly TRBD2 (6 bases). V gave up 4 bases and J gave up 9 bases, with 19 bases separating them. This CDR3 is 15 amino acids long. Per the germline V gene, CDR1 is LNHDA and CDR2 is SQIVND (reference sequence). The chain's CDR3 is CASSTSSATPPEQFF. CDR3 DNA sequence: TGTGCCAGTAGTACGTCTAGCGCGACCCCACCTGAGCAGTTCTTC.

The chain carries TRBV6-5 and TRBJ2-7; D uncertain. CDR3 length: 14 residues. V was cut by 4 bases and J by 5 bases, with 15 bases left in between. Germline CDR1 is MNHEY and CDR2 is SVGAGI. The CDR3 sequence: CASSLTFALDEQYF. CDR3 bases: TGTGCCAGCAGTTTGACCTTTGCCCTAGACGAGCAGTACTTC.

The chain uses TRBV5-6 and TRBJ2-1, with 11 bases identical to TRBD2. V lost 0 bases and J lost 5; bases outside the gene matches: 4. The CDR3 is 16 amino acids. Germline assignment: CDR1 SGHDT and CDR2 YYEEEE. CDR3 coding DNA: TGTGCCAGCAGCTTGGCCTTACTAGCGGGGGACAATGAGCAGTTCTTC. Translation gives CASSLALLAGDNEQFF.

The chain joins TRBV29-1 to TRBJ1-1; TRBD1 is a possible D gene (5 bases). V shed 8 bases and J shed 1 base, with 14 bases lying between them. There are 13 residues in the CDR3. From germline, CDR1 is SQVTM and CDR2 ANQGSEA. The CDR3 loop is CSCPGRTNTEAFF. DNA for the CDR3: TGCAGCTGCCCAGGGCGGACGAACACTGAAGCTTTCTTT.

The V call is TRBV9, the J call TRBJ2-7, with 12 bases lining up with TRBD2. The CDR3 contains 20 residues. With 4 bases clipped from V and 0 bases from J, the junction kept 17 bases outside the gene matches. The germline gives CDR1 SGDLS, CDR2 YYNGEE. This CDR3 reads CASSPSYTHLAGGFSYEQYF. CDR3 in DNA: TGTGCCAGCAGCCCATCTTACACCCACCTAGCGGGAGGGTTCTCCTACGAGCAGTACTTC.

The J gene is TRBJ1-1, the V gene TRBV11-3; D call uncertain. Germline V gives CDR1 SGHNT, CDR2 YENEEA. Trimming left V 3 bases short and J 8 bases short, with 13 bases between. The CDR3 consists of 13 residues. CDR3 region: CASSFSRAAEAFF. The CDR3 bases are TGTGCCAGCAGCTTCTCGCGGGCAGCCGAAGCTTTCTTT.

V usage is TRBV4-3 and J usage is TRBJ1-2; no clear D. This CDR3 spans 13 amino acids. V shed 0 bases and J shed 5 bases, with 7 bases lying between them. The germline gives CDR1 LGHNA, CDR2 YSLEER. CDR3 DNA sequence: TGCGCCAGCAGCCAAGAGGCCGGATATGGCTACACCTTC. The encoded protein is CASSQEAGYGYTF.

This chain joins TRBV4-3 and TRBJ2-1, with D unclear. Germline V CDR1 and CDR2: LGHNA, YSLEER. This CDR3 contains 15 residues. Trimming took 1 base from V and 3 from J, leaving 10 bases between them. As DNA, the CDR3 is TGCGCCAGCAGCCAAGGAAGGAGAAACTACAATGAGCAGTTCTTC. Its protein product is CASSQGRRNYNEQFF.

The chain combines TRBV9 with TRBJ2-2; D uncertain. The CDR3 length is 15 residues. Germline V CDR1 and CDR2: SGDLS, YYNGEE. Trimming left V 0 bases short and J 0 bases short, with 6 bases between. This CDR3 reads CASSVGTTNTGELFF. The CDR3 DNA is TGTGCCAGCAGCGTAGGGACGACGAACACCGGGGAGCTGTTTTTT.

The chain uses TRBV7-2 and TRBJ2-1; 11 bases are a match to TRBD2. Germline values: CDR1 SGHTA, CDR2 FQGNSA. This CDR3 comprises 19 residues. Germline trimming cut 3 bases from V and 4 bases from J; bases unmatched to any gene: 14. The CDR3 region is CASSFYYSLTSGNYNEQFF. CDR3 nucleotide sequence: TGTGCCAGCAGCTTTTATTATTCTTTGACTAGCGGGAATTACAATGAGCAGTTCTTC.

The chain carries TRBV6-5 and TRBJ1-2, with 8 positions matching TRBD1. The CDR3 runs to 16 residues. The germline V gene encodes CDR1 MNHEY and CDR2 SVGAGI. With 0 bases clipped from V and 6 bases from J, the junction kept 9 bases outside the gene matches. In DNA, the CDR3 is TGTGCCAGCAGTTACTCGTTCCCAGGGGGCAAAGATGGCTACACCTTC. Its translation is CASSYSFPGGKDGYTF.

The V gene is TRBV19, the J gene TRBJ2-7; 7 bases match TRBD2. The germline V gene has CDR1 LNHDA and CDR2 SQIVND (reference sequence). V gave up 4 bases and J gave up 2 bases; unmatched junction bases: 5. This CDR3 region has 14 residues. CDR3 sequence: CASSKLALTYEQYF. The CDR3 DNA is TGTGCCAGTAGTAAACTAGCGCTGACCTACGAGCAGTACTTC.

The chain recombines TRBV10-3 with TRBJ1-1, with a weak D call TRBD1 (5 bases). Trimming removed 10 bases from V and 5 bases from J, with 11 bases in between. This CDR3 has 11 residues. Germline values: CDR1 ENHRY, CDR2 SYGVKD. The CDR3 nucleotides read TGTGCCACCCAACAGGAGACTGAAGCTTTCTTT. Protein product: CATQQETEAFF.

This rearrangement joins TRBV6-4 to TRBJ2-3; D is possibly TRBD2 (6 bases). Trimming took off 3 bases at V and 8 bases at J, with 12 bases between the two ends. CDR3 length: 13 amino acids. Per the germline V gene, CDR1 is MRHNA and CDR2 is SNTAGT. CDR3: CASSETGEATQYF. The DNA for the CDR3 is TGTGCCAGCAGTGAAACGGGGGAGGCTACGCAGTATTTT.

The J gene is TRBJ2-3, the V gene TRBV28; D unresolved. Trimming removed 8 bases from V and 1 base from J, with 19 bases in between. CDR1 and CDR2 (germline): MDHEN, SYDVKM. The CDR3 is 16 amino acids. The CDR3 loop is CASPPGPEFGTDTQYF. The CDR3 region has the DNA TGTGCCAGCCCTCCCGGCCCGGAGTTCGGCACAGATACGCAGTATTTT.

In nucleotides, the CDR3 is TGTGCCAGCAGCTTAGGTGTGGCGGGAACCAATGAGCAGTTCTTC. Protein product: CASSLGVAGTNEQFF. The chain combines TRBV5-5 with TRBJ2-1; D possibly corresponds to TRBD2 (6 bases). CDR3 length: 15 amino acids. In germline, CDR1 is SGHKS, CDR2 YYEKEE (reference sequence). Trimming took off 2 bases at V and 6 bases at J, with 15 bases between the two ends.